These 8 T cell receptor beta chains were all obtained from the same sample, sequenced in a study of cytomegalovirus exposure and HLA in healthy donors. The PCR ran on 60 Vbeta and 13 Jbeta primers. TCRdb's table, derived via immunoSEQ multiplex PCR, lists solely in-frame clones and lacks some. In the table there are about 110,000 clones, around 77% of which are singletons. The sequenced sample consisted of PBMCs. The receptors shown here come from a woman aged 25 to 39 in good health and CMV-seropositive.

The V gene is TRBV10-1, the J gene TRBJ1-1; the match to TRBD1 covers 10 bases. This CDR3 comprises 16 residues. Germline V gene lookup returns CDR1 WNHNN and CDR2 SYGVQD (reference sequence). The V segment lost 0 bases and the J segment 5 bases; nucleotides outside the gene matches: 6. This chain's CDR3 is CASSESTGGRLTEAFF. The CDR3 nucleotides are TGCGCCAGCAGTGAGTCGACAGGGGGCCGTTTGACTGAAGCTTTCTTT.

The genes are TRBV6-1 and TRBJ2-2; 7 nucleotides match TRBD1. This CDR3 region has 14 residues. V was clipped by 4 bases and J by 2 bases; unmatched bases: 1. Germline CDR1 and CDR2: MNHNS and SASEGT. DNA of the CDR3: TGTGCCAGCAGTGGGGACAGTAACACCGGGGAGCTGTTTTTT. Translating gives CASSGDSNTGELFF.

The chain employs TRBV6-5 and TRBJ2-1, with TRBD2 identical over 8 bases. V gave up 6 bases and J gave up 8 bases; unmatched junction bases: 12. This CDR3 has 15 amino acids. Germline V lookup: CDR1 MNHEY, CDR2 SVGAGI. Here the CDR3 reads CASRRSGGNDDEQFF. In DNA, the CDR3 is TGTGCCAGCAGGAGAAGCGGGGGTAACGACGATGAGCAGTTCTTC.

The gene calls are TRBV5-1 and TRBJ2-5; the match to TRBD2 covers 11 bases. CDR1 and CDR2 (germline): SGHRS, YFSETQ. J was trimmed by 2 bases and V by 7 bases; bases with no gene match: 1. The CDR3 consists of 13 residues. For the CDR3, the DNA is TGCGCCAGCGGGACTAGCGGACAAGAGACCCAGTACTTC. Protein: CASGTSGQETQYF.

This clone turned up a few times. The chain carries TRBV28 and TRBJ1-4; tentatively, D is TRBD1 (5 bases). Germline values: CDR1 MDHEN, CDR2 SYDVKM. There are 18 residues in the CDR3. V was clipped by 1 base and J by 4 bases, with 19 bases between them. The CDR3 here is CASSLSQGSSDRNEKLFF. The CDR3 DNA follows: TGTGCCAGCAGTTTATCTCAGGGATCTTCTGATCGTAATGAAAAACTGTTTTTT. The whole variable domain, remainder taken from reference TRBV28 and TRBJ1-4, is DVKVTQSSRYLVKRTGEKVFLECVQDMDHENMFWYRQDPGLGLRLIYFSYDVKMKEKGDIPEGYSVSREKKERFSLILESASTNQTSMYLCASSLSQGSSDRNEKLFFGSGTQLSVL.

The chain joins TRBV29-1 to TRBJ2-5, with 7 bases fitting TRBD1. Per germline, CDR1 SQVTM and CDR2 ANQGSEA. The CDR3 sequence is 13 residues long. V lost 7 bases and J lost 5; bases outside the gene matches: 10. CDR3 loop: CSGQGVEWETQYF. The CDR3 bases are TGCAGCGGGCAGGGGGTTGAGTGGGAGACCCAGTACTTC.

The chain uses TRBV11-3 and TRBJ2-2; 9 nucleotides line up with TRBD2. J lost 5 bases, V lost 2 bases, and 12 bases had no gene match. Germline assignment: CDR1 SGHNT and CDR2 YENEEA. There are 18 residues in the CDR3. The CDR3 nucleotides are TGTGCCAGCAGCTTATTTATTTTGCGGGAGGGCCGAACCGGGGAGCTGTTTTTT. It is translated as CASSLFILREGRTGELFF.

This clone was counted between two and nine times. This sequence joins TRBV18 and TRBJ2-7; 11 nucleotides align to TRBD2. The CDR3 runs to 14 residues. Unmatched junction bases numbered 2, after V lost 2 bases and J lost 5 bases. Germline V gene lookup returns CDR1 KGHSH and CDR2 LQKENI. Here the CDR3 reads CASSPVGLADEQYF. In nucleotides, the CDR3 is TGTGCCAGCTCACCAGTGGGACTAGCGGACGAGCAGTACTTC.